This entry concerns a single T cell receptor beta chain. Germline CDR1 SQVTM, CDR2 ANQGSEA. The CDR3 runs to 15 residues. J gave up 8 bases and V 3 bases, and 14 bases lay outside the gene matches. This sample was taken from a study of blood T cell repertoires in COVID-19. TCRdb's copy holds only in-frame clones and misses some; the assay was immunoSEQ multiplex PCR. The profile shows about 220,000 clones, around 89% of them singletons. The clonotype was recovered from a young woman in a cohort exposed to, infected with or recovered from COVID-19 (not recorded which). Source material: PBMCs or T cells enriched from blood (not recorded which). V is TRBV29-1 and J is TRBJ1-2; 8 bases are shared with TRBD1. Here the CDR3 reads CSVDRGLGIQAGYTF. CDR3 coding DNA: TGCAGCGTTGACAGGGGGCTAGGGATTCAAGCCGGCTACACCTTC.